The rows below give T cell receptor beta chains drawn from one sample of a study of metastatic and nonmetastatic thyroid tumors. TCRdb reprocessed the PCR reads using MiXCR. The repertoire holds tens of thousands of clones, with just over 35% as singletons. Material for sequencing was tumor tissue. Receptors were obtained from a female donor with papillary thyroid cancer or a benign thyroid nodule (not recorded which). Some clones in this sample may be carry-over from other donors' samples. The CDR3 runs from the conserved cysteine through the conserved F or W. A D gene is named only where the DNA matches it firmly. Only some rows state a clone size, as once, few, many or a class for expanded clones.

J | size | D | V | CDR3 | DNA
TRBJ2-2 | - | - | TRBV7-9 | CASTTTEGNTGELFF | TGTGCCAGCACTACCACCGAAGGAAACACCGGGGAGCTGTTTTTT
TRBJ1-2 | - | - | TRBV20-1 | CSARHHSLGYTF | TGCAGTGCTAGACACCACTCATTAGGCTACACCTTC
TRBJ1-2 | few | - | TRBV28 | CASSLVTGPIHYGYTF | TGTGCCAGCAGTTTAGTGACAGGTCCTATTCACTATGGCTACACCTTC
TRBJ1-2 | few | - | TRBV19 | CASSIMASHYGYTF | TGTGCCAGTAGTATAATGGCATCACACTATGGCTACACCTTC
TRBJ2-2 | few | - | TRBV6-1 | CASSLEELFF | TGTGCCAGCAGTTTGGAGGAGCTGTTTTTT
TRBJ1-2 | few | - | TRBV28 | CASSSLYGYTF | TGTGCCAGCAGTTCTCTCTATGGCTACACCTTC
TRBJ1-4 | few | - | TRBV6-2/TRBV6-3 | CASSYEDRKLFF | TGTGCCAGCAGTTACGAGGACAGAAAACTGTTTTTT
TRBJ2-7 | once | - | TRBV20-1 | CSASLRTGTEQYF | TGCAGTGCTTCGTTACGGACCGGGACCGAGCAGTACTTC
TRBJ2-1 | - | - | TRBV7-3 | CASSLKGSSYNEQFF | TGTGCCAGCAGCTTAAAGGGTAGCTCCTACAATGAGCAGTTCTTC
TRBJ1-2 | - | TRBD1 | TRBV5-1 | CASSSTFDREGGYTF | TGCGCCAGCAGCTCCACCTTCGACAGGGAGGGAGGCTACACCTTC
TRBJ2-3 | few | TRBD1 | TRBV6-1 | CASSLRWDRGRDTQYF | TGTGCCAGCAGCCTAAGATGGGACAGGGGACGGGATACGCAGTATTTT
TRBJ2-2 | - | - | TRBV7-3 | CASSRGGNTGELFF | TGTGCCAGCAGTCGAGGGGGGAACACCGGGGAGCTGTTTTTT
TRBJ1-6 | few | - | TRBV19 | CASRPTLLSPLHF | TGTGCCAGTAGACCGACCCTTTTGTCACCCCTCCACTTT
TRBJ1-2 | - | TRBD1 | TRBV6-5 | CASSYAGTGAGNYVYTF | TGTGCCAGCAGTTACGCCGGGACAGGGGCAGGAAACTATGTCTACACCTTC
TRBJ1-2 | - | - | TRBV6-5 | CASSYRWGHEGTNYGYTF | TGTGCCAGCAGTTACCGGTGGGGACACGAAGGAACTAACTATGGCTACACCTTC
TRBJ2-2 | - | - | TRBV18 | CASSPSFGFQNTGELFF | TGTGCCAGCTCCCCTTCCTTCGGTTTTCAAAACACCGGGGAGCTGTTTTTT
TRBJ2-5 | - | - | TRBV18 | CASSRERETQYF | TGTGCCAGCTCGAGGGAGCGGGAGACCCAGTACTTC
TRBJ2-1 | - | - | TRBV9 | CASSYSEVSYNEQFF | TGTGCCAGCAGCTACTCGGAAGTTTCCTACAATGAGCAGTTCTTC
TRBJ2-7 | large | - | TRBV5-1 | CASSVGYEQYF | TGCGCCAGCAGTGTTGGATACGAGCAGTACTTC
TRBJ1-1 | few | TRBD1 | TRBV28 | CASSLDRGRAFF | TGTGCCAGCAGTCTGGACAGGGGGCGAGCTTTCTTT
TRBJ1-1 | - | TRBD1 | TRBV4-1 | CASSQVLRGANTEAFF | TGCGCCAGCAGCCAAGTCCTCAGGGGGGCGAACACTGAAGCTTTCTTT
TRBJ2-7 | - | TRBD2 | TRBV5-1 | CASSFDSMREIYEQYF | TGCGCCAGCAGCTTCGATTCTATGCGGGAGATCTACGAGCAGTACTTC
TRBJ2-5 | few | TRBD2 | TRBV7-2 | CASSPSGGAGETQYF | TGTGCCAGCAGCCCTAGCGGGGGGGCCGGAGAGACCCAGTACTTC
TRBJ2-7 | few | - | TRBV27 | CASSPTSGHTYEQYF | TGTGCCAGCAGTCCGACCAGCGGGCACACCTACGAGCAGTACTTC
TRBJ1-1 | - | - | TRBV11-2 | CASSLRMNTEAFF | TGTGCCAGCAGCTTACGTATGAACACTGAAGCTTTCTTT
TRBJ1-2 | - | TRBD1 | TRBV11-2 | CASSLGQGSVGYTF | TGTGCCAGCAGCCTAGGACAGGGATCAGTTGGCTACACCTTC
TRBJ2-2 | - | - | TRBV6-1 | CATKVPTNTGELFF | TGTGCCACTAAGGTGCCAACGAACACCGGGGAGCTGTTTTTT
TRBJ1-4 | - | - | TRBV6-1 | CASRDRDPATNEKLFF | TGTGCCAGCAGGGACCGGGACCCAGCAACTAATGAAAAACTGTTTTTT
TRBJ2-7 | - | - | TRBV5-1 | CASRRSGVDEQYF | TGCGCCAGCAGGCGGTCCGGAGTCGACGAGCAGTACTTC
TRBJ2-7 | - | - | TRBV6-1 | CASRLRQDPSYEQYF | TGTGCCAGCAGGCTAAGACAGGACCCCTCCTACGAGCAGTACTTC
TRBJ2-7 | - | - | TRBV6-2/TRBV6-3 | CASSSANQRWEQYF | TGTGCCAGCAGTTCCGCCAATCAGAGGTGGGAGCAGTACTTC
TRBJ2-7 | - | TRBD1 | TRBV18 | CASSPRVPGQGGAYEQYF | TGTGCCAGCTCACCACGGGTACCGGGACAGGGGGGTGCTTACGAGCAGTACTTC
TRBJ2-1 | - | - | TRBV11-2 | CASSFNIVNEQFF | TGTGCCAGCAGCTTCAATATAGTCAATGAGCAGTTCTTC
TRBJ1-1 | few | - | TRBV19 | CASNTGYTEAFF | TGTGCCAGTAATACGGGATACACTGAAGCTTTCTTT
TRBJ1-2 | - | - | TRBV7-2 | CASSLGSYGYTF | TGTGCCAGCAGCTTGGGCAGTTATGGCTACACCTTC
TRBJ2-7 | - | - | TRBV12-3/TRBV12-4 | CASSLRGGGEQYF | TGTGCCAGCAGTTTGAGGGGGGGCGGTGAGCAGTACTTC
TRBJ2-3 | - | - | TRBV3-1 | CASSWADTQYF | TGTGCCAGCAGTTGGGCGGATACGCAGTATTTT
TRBJ2-7 | - | TRBD2 | TRBV5-6 | CASSFGAGGPYEQYF | TGTGCCAGCAGCTTCGGAGCGGGAGGGCCCTACGAGCAGTACTTC
TRBJ2-2 | few | - | TRBV9 | CASSVNTGELFF | TGTGCCAGCAGCGTAAACACCGGGGAGCTGTTTTTT
TRBJ1-3 | - | - | TRBV7-6 | CASSLGVQGPGNTIYF | TGTGCCAGCAGCTTAGGTGTACAGGGCCCTGGAAACACCATATATTTT
TRBJ2-7 | - | - | TRBV27 | CASSLLLGRPQYF | TGTGCCAGCAGTTTACTGCTCGGACGACCGCAGTACTTC
TRBJ1-4 | few | - | TRBV6-1 | CASSEGRIRENEKLFF | TGTGCCAGCAGTGAAGGGAGGATTCGAGAGAATGAAAAACTGTTTTTT
TRBJ2-7 | few | TRBD2 | TRBV27 | CASSLTSGIYYEQYF | TGTGCCAGCAGTCTCACTAGCGGGATATATTACGAGCAGTACTTC
TRBJ2-7 | - | - | TRBV5-1 | CASSFDRRWEQYF | TGCGCCAGCAGTTTTGACCGGAGGTGGGAGCAGTACTTC
TRBJ1-3 | - | - | TRBV28 | CASTGGYPGNTIYF | TGTGCCAGCACTGGGGGGTATCCTGGAAACACCATATATTTT
TRBJ2-3 | - | TRBD1 | TRBV15 | CATSRVGQGARGTDTQYF | TGTGCCACCAGCAGAGTGGGACAGGGGGCGCGGGGTACAGATACGCAGTATTTT
TRBJ2-2 | few | TRBD2 | TRBV6-1 | CASKRSGLAGNTGELFF | TGTGCCAGCAAAAGGAGCGGACTAGCGGGAAACACCGGGGAGCTGTTTTTT
TRBJ2-6 | - | - | TRBV11-2 | CASSLQGYVLTF | TGTGCCAGCAGCTTACAAGGCTACGTCCTGACTTTC
TRBJ2-5 | few | TRBD2 | TRBV11-1 | CASSSTQREAGGIGETQYF | TGTGCCAGCAGCTCGACCCAAAGGGAAGCGGGAGGTATCGGGGAGACCCAGTACTTC
TRBJ2-1 | few | TRBD2 | TRBV28 | CASSFISDTSGIRNEQFF | TGTGCCAGCAGTTTTATATCCGATACTAGCGGGATTCGCAATGAGCAGTTCTTC
TRBJ1-5 | - | - | TRBV7-8 | CASSLAAGNQPQHF | TGTGCCAGCAGCTTAGCGGCAGGCAATCAGCCCCAGCATTTT
TRBJ2-7 | few | - | TRBV7-2 | CASSLAPGYEQYF | TGTGCCAGCAGCTTAGCGCCGGGCTACGAGCAGTACTTC
TRBJ1-2 | - | - | TRBV11-2 | CASSLDSYGYTF | TGTGCCAGCAGCTTAGATTCCTATGGCTACACCTTC
TRBJ1-6 | few | TRBD1 | TRBV12-3/TRBV12-4 | CASSPRTGDSPLHF | TGTGCCAGCAGTCCTCGGACAGGGGATTCACCCCTCCACTTT